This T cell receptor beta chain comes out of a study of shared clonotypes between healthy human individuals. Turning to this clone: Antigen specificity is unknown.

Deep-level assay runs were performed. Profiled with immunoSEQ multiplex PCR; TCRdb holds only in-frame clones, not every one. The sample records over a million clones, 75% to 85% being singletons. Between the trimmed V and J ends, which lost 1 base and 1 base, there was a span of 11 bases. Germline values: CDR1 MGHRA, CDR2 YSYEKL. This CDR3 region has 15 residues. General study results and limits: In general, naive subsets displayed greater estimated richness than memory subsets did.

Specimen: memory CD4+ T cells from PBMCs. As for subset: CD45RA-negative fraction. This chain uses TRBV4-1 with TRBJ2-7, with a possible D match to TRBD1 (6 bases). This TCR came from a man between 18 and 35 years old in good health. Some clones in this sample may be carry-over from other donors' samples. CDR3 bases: TGCGCCAGCAGCCAAGTCGGCCAGGGGTCCTACGAGCAGTACTTC. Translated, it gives CASSQVGQGSYEQYF.